Each of the 9 T cell receptor beta chains below was sequenced from the same sample in a study of response to subunit inactivated influenza vaccine. One entry per CDR3 protein, called by TCRdb with MiXCR from the RT-PCR reads. The sample lists 500,000 to 600,000 distinct CDR3 sequences, 15% to 20% occurring once. This material consisted of CD4+ T cells sorted from PBMCs, taken around 25 months after vaccination. The receptors stem from a man aged 50 to 69 who received an inactivated influenza vaccine.

This clonotype showed up just a few times. V is TRBV5-6 and J is TRBJ2-2; D remains ambiguous. V lost 0 bases, J lost 7 bases, and 7 bases lay in between. CDR1 is SGHDT and CDR2 is YYEEEE in the germline V gene. This CDR3 comprises 13 residues. CDR3 residues: CASSLGRDGELFF. The CDR3 DNA reads TGTGCCAGCAGCTTGGGCCGTGACGGGGAGCTGTTTTTT. Together with reference TRBV5-6 and TRBJ2-2, the CDR3 gives the full variable domain: DAGVTQSPTHLIKTRGQQVTLRCSPKSGHDTVSWYQQALGQGPQFIFQYYEEEERQRGNFPDRFSGHQFPNYSSELNVNALLLGDSALYLCASSLGRDGELFFGEGSRLTVL.

This chain links TRBV7-9 with TRBJ2-1; 9 bases match TRBD2. The CDR3 totals 15 residues. Germline CDR1 and CDR2: SEHNR and FQNEAQ (reference sequence). The J segment lost 6 bases and the V segment lost 5 bases, leaving 8 bases of the junction unmatched. CDR3: CASSPGLAGINEQFF. The CDR3 DNA sequence: TGTGCCAGCAGCCCAGGGCTAGCGGGGATCAATGAGCAGTTCTTC.

V is TRBV14 and J is TRBJ2-5, with no clear D. This CDR3 spans 14 amino acids. The V end lost 4 bases, the J end lost 3 bases, and 12 bases lay between the germline ends. Germline CDR1 and CDR2: SGHDN and FVKESK. The DNA for the CDR3 is TGTGCCAGCAGCCGCCGCCGGACCGAAGAGACCCAGTACTTC. This sequence encodes CASSRRRTEETQYF.

The V call is TRBV5-6, the J call TRBJ1-2; tentative D call: TRBD1 (5 bases). This CDR3 has 13 residues. Germline V gene sequence: CDR1 SGHDT, CDR2 YYEEEE. V was clipped by 5 bases and J by 4 bases, with 12 bases between them. CDR3 sequence (DNA): TGTGCCAGCAGTCAGGACACCGGCTATGGCTACACCTTC. Its protein product is CASSQDTGYGYTF.

This clonotype was detected only a few times. The V call is TRBV20-1, the J call TRBJ2-2, with D possibly matching TRBD1 (6 bases). The CDR3 has 16 residues. Trimming removed 2 bases at V and 0 bases at J, with 13 bases between. CDR1 and CDR2 (germline): DFQATT, SNEGSKA (reference sequence). The CDR3 nucleotides read TGCAGTGCTAGAAAGACAGGAACCGCGAACACCGGGGAGCTGTTTTTT. Residues: CSARKTGTANTGELFF.

In its sample, this clonotype was seen many times. The genes are TRBV12-3 or TRBV12-4 and TRBJ2-7, with D possibly called TRBD1 or TRBD2 (6 bases each). V lost 2 bases and J lost 6, with 11 bases in between. This CDR3 spans 13 amino acids. DNA of the CDR3: TGTGCCAGCAGTTTATCGGGGGCTGGCGAGCAGTACTTC. This gives the protein CASSLSGAGEQYF.

The V and J genes are TRBV29-1 and TRBJ1-2; D gene unclear. The CDR3 sequence is 13 residues long. V shed 3 bases and J shed 7 bases, with 15 bases lying between them. Germline CDR1 SQVTM, CDR2 ANQGSEA. CDR3 sequence: CSVEIRAVPGYTF. CDR3 bases: TGCAGCGTTGAGATTAGGGCAGTCCCTGGCTACACCTTC.

The J gene is TRBJ2-3, the V gene TRBV20-1; TRBD1 or TRBD2 may be the D gene (5 bases each). The CDR3 consists of 14 residues. Trimming left V 5 bases short and J 3 bases short, with 15 bases between. Germline CDR1 is DFQATT and CDR2 is SNEGSKA (reference sequence). The CDR3 DNA reads as TGCAGTGCTTTTCGGGACCCCGGGACAGATACGCAGTATTTT. This encodes CSAFRDPGTDTQYF.

The gene calls are TRBV20-1 and TRBJ2-3, with TRBD2 matching 12 bases. Germline CDR1 DFQATT, CDR2 SNEGSKA (reference sequence). The CDR3 loop spans 19 amino acids. V shed 6 bases, J shed 0 bases, and the junction held 16 bases outside the gene matches. Written as DNA, the CDR3 is TGCAGTGCAAGCTCCCAGACCCCACTAGCGGGAGGAAGCACAGATACGCAGTATTTT. This gives the protein CSASSQTPLAGGSTDTQYF.